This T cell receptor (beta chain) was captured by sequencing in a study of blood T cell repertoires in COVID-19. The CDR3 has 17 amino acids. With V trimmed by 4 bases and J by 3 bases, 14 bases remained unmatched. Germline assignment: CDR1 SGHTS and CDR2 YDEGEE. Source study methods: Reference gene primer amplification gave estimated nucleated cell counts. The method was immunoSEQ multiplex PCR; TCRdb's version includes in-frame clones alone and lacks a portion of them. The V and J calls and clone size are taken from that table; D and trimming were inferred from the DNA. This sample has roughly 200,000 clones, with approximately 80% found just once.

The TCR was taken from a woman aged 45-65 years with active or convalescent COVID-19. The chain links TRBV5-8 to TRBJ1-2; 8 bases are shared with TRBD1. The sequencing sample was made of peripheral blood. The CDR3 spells CASSPSGWAGGHYGYTF. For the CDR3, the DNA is TGTGCCAGCAGCCCCAGTGGTTGGGCAGGGGGCCACTATGGCTACACCTTC.